The 17 T cell receptor beta chains below all came from one sample that was sequenced in a study of blood T cells in healthy people across ages. A J-beta primer mix and a sample-barcoded 5' primer were used in a second PCR of roughly 6 to 11 cycles. In TCRdb, the 5' RACE reads were re-called with MiXCR into one record per CDR3 protein. The sample records approximately 1.5 million distinct CDR3 sequences, approximately 43% being singletons. Material: blood. The receptors originated from a woman aged 18-29 years in good health.

The rearrangement uses TRBV6-1 and TRBJ2-5; TRBD1 or TRBD2 may be the D gene (5 bases each). CDR3 length equals 14 residues. With 6 bases removed from V and 0 bases from J, the gap between germline ends came to 11 bases. Per germline, CDR1 MNHNS and CDR2 SASEGT. The CDR3 DNA reads as TGTGCCAGCAGCCGAGGGGCGTACCAAGAGACCCAGTACTTC. Translated, it gives CASSRGAYQETQYF.

This clonotype was observed a few times. The chain uses TRBV15 and TRBJ1-1, with 8 bases identical to TRBD1. V gave up 4 bases and J gave up 1 base; unmatched junction bases: 2. The V gene's germline CDR1 is LNHNV and CDR2 YYDKDF (reference sequence). The CDR3 spans 14 residues. The CDR3 here is CATSKDRANTEAFF. The CDR3 nucleotides read TGTGCCACCAGCAAGGACAGGGCGAACACTGAAGCTTTCTTT.

The chain has TRBV20-1 and TRBJ2-4; 10 bases agree with TRBD2. In germline, CDR1 is DFQATT, CDR2 SNEGSKA (reference sequence). This CDR3 has 14 residues. Unmatched junction bases numbered 15, after V lost 6 bases and J lost 13 bases. DNA of the CDR3: TGCAGTGCCGCCCCGAGCGGGAGGGCCCGAGAGCAGTACTTC. Translation gives CSAAPSGRAREQYF.

The genes are TRBV3-1 and TRBJ2-1; the match to TRBD2 covers 7 bases. Germline CDR1 reads LGHDT; CDR2 reads YNNKEL (reference sequence). The J segment lost 4 bases and the V segment lost 0 bases, leaving 9 bases of the junction unmatched. The CDR3 has 17 residues. CDR3 in DNA: TGTGCCAGCAGCCAAGACTCGGGAGGTTCCATTTACAATGAGCAGTTCTTC. This translates into CASSQDSGGSIYNEQFF.

This clonotype occurred a few times. The J gene is TRBJ2-3, the V gene TRBV4-2; 11 bases line up with TRBD2. The J segment lost 2 bases and the V segment lost 2 bases, leaving 3 bases of the junction unmatched. The CDR3 totals 16 residues. From germline, CDR1 is LGHNA and CDR2 YNFKEQ. The CDR3 loop is CASSQTSGGPTDTQYF. CDR3 nucleotide sequence: TGTGCCAGCAGCCAAACTAGCGGGGGCCCCACAGATACGCAGTATTTT.

This rearrangement joins TRBV29-1 to TRBJ2-1, with no clear D. This CDR3 has 13 amino acids. In germline, CDR1 is SQVTM, CDR2 ANQGSEA. V lost 8 bases, J lost 4 bases, and 15 bases lay in between. The CDR3 here is CSPRRALYNEQFF. In DNA form, the CDR3 reads TGCAGCCCCCGAAGGGCCCTTTACAATGAGCAGTTCTTC.

The chain couples TRBV6-5 to TRBJ2-7, with D hard to call. The CDR3 runs to 14 residues. CDR1 and CDR2 (germline): MNHEY, SVGAGI. Trimming took 2 bases from V and 2 from J, leaving 10 bases between them. CDR3 DNA: TGTGCCAGCAGTTACGCTGGGATTGCCTACGAGCAGTACTTC. This codes for CASSYAGIAYEQYF.

This clonotype was observed a handful of times. J is TRBJ2-1 and V is TRBV30; D ambiguous. The length of the CDR3 is 12 residues. Trimming cost V 3 bases and J 10 bases, with 13 bases left between them. Per germline, CDR1 GTSNPN and CDR2 SVGIG (reference sequence). CDR3 sequence: CAWSDFPSEQFF. The CDR3 nucleotides read TGTGCCTGGAGCGACTTTCCCAGCGAGCAGTTCTTC.

The chain employs TRBV7-2 and TRBJ1-2; no firm D call. V lost 5 bases and J 6 bases, leaving 16 bases between the germline ends. The CDR3 is 14 amino acids. Germline V gene data show CDR1 as SGHTA and CDR2 as FQGNSA. CDR3 protein: CASSQSRGAHGYTF. DNA for the CDR3: TGTGCCAGCAGCCAAAGTAGAGGCGCCCATGGCTACACCTTC.

V gene TRBV9 combines with J gene TRBJ2-5; 9 positions agree with TRBD2. The CDR3 covers 16 residues. Germline CDR1 SGDLS, CDR2 YYNGEE. Trimming at V came to 2 bases and at J to 5 bases, leaving 10 bases not matched to a gene. In DNA, the CDR3 is TGTGCCAGCAGCGTGGCCGGGACTAGCTTCCGCGAGACCCAGTACTTC. Amino acids: CASSVAGTSFRETQYF.

The chain uses TRBV27 and TRBJ2-1, with a weak D call TRBD2 (6 bases). Trimming pared 6 bases from V and 6 bases from J, leaving 21 bases between. Germline V gene data show CDR1 as MNHEY and CDR2 as SMNVEV (reference sequence). There are 16 residues in the CDR3. CDR3 residues: CASRRDVRAVTNEQFF. The CDR3 DNA sequence: TGTGCCAGCAGGCGGGACGTTCGGGCGGTAACCAATGAGCAGTTCTTC.

The sample holds a few counts of this clonotype. The CDR3 nucleotides read TGCGCCAGCAGCCAAGACAGCGGCAACCAGTTTTACGAGCAGTACTTC. It encodes CASSQDSGNQFYEQYF. The rearrangement links TRBV4-3 to TRBJ2-5; maybe TRBD2 (5 bases). The end of the DNA fits TRBJ2-7 better, so the J call may be wrong. The germline gives CDR1 LGHNA, CDR2 YSLEER. This CDR3 has 16 residues.

The sample holds a few counts of this clonotype. This sequence joins TRBV3-1 and TRBJ2-1; D is unresolved. Trimming stripped 4 bases from V and 4 bases from J, with 20 bases between. The CDR3 consists of 17 residues. CDR1 and CDR2 (germline): LGHDT, YNNKEL (reference sequence). The CDR3 is CASSPKPPGLNYNEQFF. The CDR3, as DNA: TGTGCCAGCAGCCCAAAGCCCCCGGGCCTCAATTACAATGAGCAGTTCTTC.

The rearrangement links TRBV4-2 to TRBJ2-5; 8 bases are a match to TRBD2. The J call may be mistaken, given a closer DNA end match to TRBJ2-7. The CDR3 is made up of 16 amino acids. The V gene's germline CDR1 is LGHNA and CDR2 YNFKEQ. CDR3 residues: CASNQITGTSVHEQYF. Here the CDR3 DNA reads TGTGCCAGCAACCAGATAACCGGGACTAGTGTCCACGAGCAGTACTTC.

In this sample, this clonotype turned up a few times. J is TRBJ1-2 and V is TRBV7-9; no clear D. Germline V gives CDR1 SEHNR, CDR2 FQNEAQ (reference sequence). The CDR3 runs 16 residues. Trimming shortened V by 5 bases and J by 6 bases, and 22 bases separated the two germline ends. The CDR3 reads CASSPSMTGSDDGYTF. The CDR3 region has the DNA TGTGCCAGCAGCCCTTCCATGACGGGTTCCGACGATGGCTACACCTTC.

This clonotype was seen a handful of times. The chain couples TRBV12-3 or TRBV12-4 to TRBJ2-1; 15 nucleotides align to TRBD2. V was pared by 5 bases and J by 6 bases, with 14 bases of the junction left unmatched. The CDR3 contains 19 residues. Written as DNA, the CDR3 is TGTGCCAGCAGTACGGACTGGACTAGCGGGGGGGCCTTAGTCAATGAGCAGTTCTTC. Its translation: CASSTDWTSGGALVNEQFF.

To note about this clonotype: Given a much more abundant clone one base away, this may be a read error. The genes are TRBV6-2 or TRBV6-3 and TRBJ2-3; 7 positions match TRBD2. Per germline, CDR1 MNHEY and CDR2 SVGEGT. This CDR3 spans 17 amino acids. The chain's CDR3 is CAGSYSLRAGRADTQYF. Here the CDR3 DNA reads TGTGCCGGCAGTTACTCCCTTCGGGCAGGGAGGGCAGATACGCAGTATTTT.